This TCR beta chain appears in the sequencing data of a study of T-cell reconstitution after alpha-beta-depleted transplantation in children. TCRbeta library construction was performed incorporating unique molecular identifiers. A single record per CDR3 protein comes from TCRdb applying MiXCR to the PCR reads. This sample has fewer than 550,000 distinct CDR3 sequences, with over 9.5% found just once. This clonotype was found many times. Its specificity is unknown. Study results and limitations: At around two months after transplant, the alpha-beta T cells were reportedly derived from several hundred expanded clones that came from non-depleted graft cells.

V lost 6 bases and J 8 bases, leaving 14 bases between the germline ends. This CDR3 has 13 amino acids. The rearrangement uses TRBV12-3 or TRBV12-4 and TRBJ2-1; possible D gene TRBD1, 5 bases. The source is a female patient between 2 and 10 years old who had a stem cell transplant for aplastic anemia, so the T cells may come from the graft donor. Source: PBMCs, mostly from graft donor cells, taken 180 days after TCRalphabeta/CD19-depleted stem cell transplant. The CDR3 DNA sequence: TGTGCCAGCAGCCCAGGGTTTGTCGATGAGCAGTTCTTC. Its translation is CASSPGFVDEQFF.